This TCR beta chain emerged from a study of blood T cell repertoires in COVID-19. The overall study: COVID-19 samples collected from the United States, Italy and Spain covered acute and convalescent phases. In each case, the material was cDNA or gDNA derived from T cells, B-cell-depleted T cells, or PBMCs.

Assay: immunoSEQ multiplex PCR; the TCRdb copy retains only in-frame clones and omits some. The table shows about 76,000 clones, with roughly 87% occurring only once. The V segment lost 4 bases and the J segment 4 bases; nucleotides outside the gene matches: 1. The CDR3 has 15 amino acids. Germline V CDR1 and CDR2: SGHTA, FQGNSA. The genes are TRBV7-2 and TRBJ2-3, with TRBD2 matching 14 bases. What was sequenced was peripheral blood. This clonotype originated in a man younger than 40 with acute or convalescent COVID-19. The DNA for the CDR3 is TGTGCCAGCAGCTCGACTAGCGGGAGGGCAGATACGCAGTATTTT. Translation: CASSSTSGRADTQYF.